The text below deals with one T cell receptor beta chain. This record belongs to a study of technical replicates of blood from a few donors. V gave up 0 bases and J gave up 0 bases, with 6 bases separating them. From germline, CDR1 is GTSNPN and CDR2 SVGIG (reference sequence). The CDR3 is 13 amino acids. Method: immunoSEQ multiplex PCR; TCRdb's copy keeps in-frame clones and lacks some. The sample comprises 55,000 to 75,000 clones, around 96% of which are singletons, and approximately 2.9% rests with the top ten. This chain connects TRBV30 to TRBJ2-7; no clear D gene. This clonotype originated in a human donor in good health. Some clones in this sample may be carry-over from other donors' samples. Sequencing used PBMCs. The CDR3 sequence is CAWSVDNSYEQYF. In nucleotides, the CDR3 is TGTGCCTGGAGTGTTGACAACTCCTACGAGCAGTACTTC.